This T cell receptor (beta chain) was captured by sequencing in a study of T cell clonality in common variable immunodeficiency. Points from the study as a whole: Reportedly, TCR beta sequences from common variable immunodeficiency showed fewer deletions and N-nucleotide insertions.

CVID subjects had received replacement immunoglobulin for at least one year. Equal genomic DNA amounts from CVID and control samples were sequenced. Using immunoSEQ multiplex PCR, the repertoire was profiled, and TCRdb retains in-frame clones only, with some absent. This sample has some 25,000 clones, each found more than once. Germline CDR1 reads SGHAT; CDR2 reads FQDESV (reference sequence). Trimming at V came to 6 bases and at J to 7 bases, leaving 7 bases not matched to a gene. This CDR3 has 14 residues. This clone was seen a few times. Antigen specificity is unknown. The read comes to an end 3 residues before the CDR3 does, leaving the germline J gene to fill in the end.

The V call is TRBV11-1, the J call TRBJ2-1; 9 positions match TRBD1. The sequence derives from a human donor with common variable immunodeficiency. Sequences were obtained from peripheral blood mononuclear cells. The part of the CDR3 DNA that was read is TGTGCCAGCAGAGACAGGGGGACCTGGAATGAG. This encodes CASRDRGTWNE. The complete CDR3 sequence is CASRDRGTWNEQFF.